The present entry profiles one T cell receptor (beta chain) with its context. The clone's antigen remains unknown. Within one base of it there is no much larger clone, and no base qualities were kept. The source of the sample is a study of blood T cell repertoires in COVID-19 (dated by TCRdb to 2018 to 2021). In terms of the full investigation: Samples covering the acute and convalescent phases of COVID-19 were provided by collaborators in the United States, Italy and Spain. Samples were obtained from the ongoing ImmuneRACE study (first 160 participants) and from 1,000 to 1,500 subjects provided by 6 global collaborators. Where HLA class I and class II types were available, the types were taken from metadata supplied by the sample provider, not from assay-based typing. Sample metadata almost always included a de-identified subject ID, COVID-19 status, age in years and sex. The prospective study material was composed of cDNA or gDNA derived from T cells, B-cell-depleted T cells, or PBMCs. Deeply sampled blood TCRbeta repertoires from subjects exposed to, actively infected with, or recovered from COVID-19 were included in the dataset. The repertoires were released in a freely available public database meant as a resource for research on the immune response to SARS-CoV-2. What the work shows at the level of the full study, not this receptor alone: How much clinical and demographic metadata was included differed by source and by participant, and the metadata was provided uncurated.

Collaborating institutions collected whole blood in K2EDTA tubes following their own protocols. Collaborator samples were shipped for TCRbeta analysis as frozen whole blood, isolated PBMCs, or DNA extracted from either sample type. V sheds 1 base and J sheds 0 bases, leaving 19 bases between their ends. The germline V gene (reference sequence) sets CDR1 to SEHNR and CDR2 to FQNEAQ. From its cysteine to its phenylalanine, the CDR3 spans 18 amino acids. The sequence is cut down to CDR3 DNA, 54 bases in frame from base 1. TCRbeta CDR3 regions were amplified from genomic DNA using the immunoSEQ Assay, a bias-controlled multiplex PCR. The original methods were these. The number of nucleated cells in each sample was estimated by amplification of reference gene primers within the assay. To quantify the absolute abundance of each unique TCRbeta CDR3 rearrangement, sequence reads were collapsed and filtered. Productive Simpson clonality was computed per sample as the square root of Simpson's diversity index over productive rearrangements. The immuneACCESS repertoire file appears here via TCRdb, limited to in-frame rearrangements. These files lack a portion of the clones; in checked studies, under half of the deficit traces to unresolved V genes, and the cause of the others is not known. V and J calls plus clone size are reproduced from that table; the DNA served to infer D and trimming. For this sample the table gives under 250,000 clones, of which 81% were detected only once. The biggest ten clones account for approximately 8% of the sample.

Sequencing input: peripheral blood. The chain uses TRBV7-9 and TRBJ2-7; the D gene is perhaps TRBD2, on 6 matching bases. This sequence originates from a woman of 80 years or more with acute or convalescent COVID-19. For the CDR3, the sequence is CASSLGRRKPRGSYEQYF. The sequence in DNA is TGTGCCAGCAGCTTAGGGCGACGGAAGCCGCGGGGCTCCTACGAGCAGTACTTC.